Below, one T cell receptor beta chain is given with its context. Its matching antigen is unknown. Germline-derived CDR1 and CDR2 are LNHDA and SQIVND (reference sequence). The CDR3 length is 15 residues. The V segment lost 6 bases and the J segment 6 bases; nucleotides outside the gene matches: 6. The entry originates in a study of T cell responses to AZD1222 COVID-19 vaccine. Regarding the study as a whole: Donors in the cohort were predominantly white British and more often female, and clonal diversity was possibly underestimated. An increase in Spike-specific TCR breadth and depth was observed after two AZD1222 doses.

TCRdb's table, derived via immunoSEQ multiplex PCR, lists solely in-frame clones and lacks some. The sample has some 130,000 clones; 88% are singletons. The TCR sequence derives from an adult in good health. The sequencing used peripheral blood, collected on day 0 of AZD1222 vaccination. This chain joins TRBV19 and TRBJ2-1; 12 bases match TRBD1. The CDR3: CASRGDRGQSNEQFF. The CDR3 bases are TGTGCCAGTAGAGGGGACAGGGGGCAATCCAATGAGCAGTTCTTC.